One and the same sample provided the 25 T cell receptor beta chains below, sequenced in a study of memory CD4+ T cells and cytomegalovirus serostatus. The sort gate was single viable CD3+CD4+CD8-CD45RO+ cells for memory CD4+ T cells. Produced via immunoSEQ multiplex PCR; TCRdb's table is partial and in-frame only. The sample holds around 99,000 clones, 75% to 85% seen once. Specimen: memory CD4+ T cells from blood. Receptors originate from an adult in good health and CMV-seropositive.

DNA of the CDR3: TGTGCCAGCAGCCCCATGGGGGAGGGAGATGGTCCCCAGCATTTT. Its protein is CASSPMGEGDGPQHF. V and J are TRBV5-4 and TRBJ1-5, with D possibly matching TRBD1 (5 bases). The CDR3 runs 15 residues. Germline CDR1 SGHNT, CDR2 YYREEE (reference sequence). Trimming removed 4 bases at V and 10 bases at J, with 21 bases between.

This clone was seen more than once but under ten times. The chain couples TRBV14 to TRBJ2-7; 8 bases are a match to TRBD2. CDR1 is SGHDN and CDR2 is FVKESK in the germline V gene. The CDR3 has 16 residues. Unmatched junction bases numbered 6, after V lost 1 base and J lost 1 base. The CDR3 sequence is CASSQGRIAGSYEQYF. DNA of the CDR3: TGTGCCAGCAGCCAAGGTAGGATAGCGGGATCCTACGAGCAGTACTTC.

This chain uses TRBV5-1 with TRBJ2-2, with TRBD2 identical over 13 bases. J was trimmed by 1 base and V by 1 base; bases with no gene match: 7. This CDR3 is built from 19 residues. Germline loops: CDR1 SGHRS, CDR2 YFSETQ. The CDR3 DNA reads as TGCGCCAGCAGCTTGAGAGGACTAGCGGGAGTCGGGAACACCGGGGAGCTGTTTTTT. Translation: CASSLRGLAGVGNTGELFF.

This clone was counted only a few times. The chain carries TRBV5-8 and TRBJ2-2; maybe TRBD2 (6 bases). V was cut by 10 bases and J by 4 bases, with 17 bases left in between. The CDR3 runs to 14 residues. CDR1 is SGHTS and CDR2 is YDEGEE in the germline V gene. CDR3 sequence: CAVPRGFGTGELFF. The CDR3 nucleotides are TGTGCCGTCCCCCGGGGGTTCGGCACCGGGGAGCTGTTTTTT.

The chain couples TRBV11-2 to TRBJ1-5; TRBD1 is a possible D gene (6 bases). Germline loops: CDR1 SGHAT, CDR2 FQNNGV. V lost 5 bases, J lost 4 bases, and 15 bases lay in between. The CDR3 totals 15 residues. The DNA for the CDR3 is TGTGCCAGCAGCCAAAGCACAGGGTGGAATCAGCCCCAGCATTTT. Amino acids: CASSQSTGWNQPQHF.

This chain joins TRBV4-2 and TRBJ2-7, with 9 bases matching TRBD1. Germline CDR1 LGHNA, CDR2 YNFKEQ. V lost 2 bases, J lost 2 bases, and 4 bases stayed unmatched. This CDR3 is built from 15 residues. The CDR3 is CASSQLGQGPYEQYF. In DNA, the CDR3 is TGTGCCAGCAGCCAATTGGGACAGGGCCCCTACGAGCAGTACTTC.

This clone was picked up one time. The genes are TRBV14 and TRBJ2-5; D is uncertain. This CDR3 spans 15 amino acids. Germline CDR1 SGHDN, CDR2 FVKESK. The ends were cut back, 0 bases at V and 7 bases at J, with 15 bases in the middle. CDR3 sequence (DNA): TGTGCCAGCAGCCAAGACTGGCAGAGTGATGGGACCCAGTACTTC. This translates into CASSQDWQSDGTQYF.

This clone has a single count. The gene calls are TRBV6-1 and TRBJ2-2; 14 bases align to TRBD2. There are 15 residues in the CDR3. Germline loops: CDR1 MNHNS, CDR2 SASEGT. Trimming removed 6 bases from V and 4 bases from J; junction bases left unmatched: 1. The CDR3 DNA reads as TGTGCCAGCAGGGGACTAGCGGGAGTCACCGGGGAGCTGTTTTTT. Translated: CASRGLAGVTGELFF.

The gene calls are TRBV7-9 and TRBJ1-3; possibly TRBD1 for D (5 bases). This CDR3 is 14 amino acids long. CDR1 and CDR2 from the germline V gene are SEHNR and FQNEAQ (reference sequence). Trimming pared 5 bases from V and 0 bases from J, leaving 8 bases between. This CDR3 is CASSQDSSGNTIYF. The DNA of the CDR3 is TGTGCCAGCAGCCAAGACAGCTCTGGAAACACCATATATTTT. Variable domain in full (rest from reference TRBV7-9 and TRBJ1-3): DTGVSQNPRHKITKRGQNVTFRCDPISEHNRLYWYRQTLGQGPEFLTYFQNEAQLEKSRLLSDRFSAERPKGSFSTLEIQRTEQGDSAMYLCASSQDSSGNTIYFGEGSWLTVV.

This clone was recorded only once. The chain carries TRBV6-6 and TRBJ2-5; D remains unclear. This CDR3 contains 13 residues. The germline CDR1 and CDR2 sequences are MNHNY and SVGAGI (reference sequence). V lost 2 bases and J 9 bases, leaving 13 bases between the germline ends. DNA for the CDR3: TGTGCCAGCAGTTACAGCGACCTCCGCGCCCAGTACTTC. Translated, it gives CASSYSDLRAQYF.

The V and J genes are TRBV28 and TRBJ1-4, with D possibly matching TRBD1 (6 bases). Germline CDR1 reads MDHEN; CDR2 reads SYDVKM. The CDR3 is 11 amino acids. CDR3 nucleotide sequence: TGTGCATCAACAGGGCGGGAAAAACTGTTTTTT. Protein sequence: CASTGREKLFF.

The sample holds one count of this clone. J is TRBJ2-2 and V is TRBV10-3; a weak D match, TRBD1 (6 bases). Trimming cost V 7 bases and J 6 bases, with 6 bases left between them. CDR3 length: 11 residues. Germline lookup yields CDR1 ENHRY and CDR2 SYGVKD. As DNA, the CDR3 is TGTGCCATCAAGGGGGCCGGGGAGCTGTTTTTT. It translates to CAIKGAGELFF.

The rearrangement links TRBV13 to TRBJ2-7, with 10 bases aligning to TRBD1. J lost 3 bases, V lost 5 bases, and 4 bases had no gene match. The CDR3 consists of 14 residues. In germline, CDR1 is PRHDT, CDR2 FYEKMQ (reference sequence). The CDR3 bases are TGTGCCAGCAGCGACCGGGACAGGGGCTACGAGCAGTACTTC. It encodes CASSDRDRGYEQYF.

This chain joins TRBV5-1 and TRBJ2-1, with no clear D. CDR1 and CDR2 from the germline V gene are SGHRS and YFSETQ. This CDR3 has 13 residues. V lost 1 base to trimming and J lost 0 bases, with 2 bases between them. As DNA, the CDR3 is TGCGCCAGCAGCTTGAACTCCTACAATGAGCAGTTCTTC. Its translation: CASSLNSYNEQFF.

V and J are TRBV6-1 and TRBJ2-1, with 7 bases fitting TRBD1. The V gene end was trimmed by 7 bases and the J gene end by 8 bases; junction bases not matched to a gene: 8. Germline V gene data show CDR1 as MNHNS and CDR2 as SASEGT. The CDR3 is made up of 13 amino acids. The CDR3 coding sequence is TGTGCCAGCACCTCTCCTGGGACAGATGAGCAGTTCTTC. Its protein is CASTSPGTDEQFF.

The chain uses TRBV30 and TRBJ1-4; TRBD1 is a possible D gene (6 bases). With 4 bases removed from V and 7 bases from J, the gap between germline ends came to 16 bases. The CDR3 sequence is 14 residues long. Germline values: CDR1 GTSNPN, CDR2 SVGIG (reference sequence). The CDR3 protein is CAWNRVPRGEKLFF. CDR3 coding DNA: TGTGCCTGGAACAGGGTACCGAGGGGTGAAAAACTGTTTTTT.

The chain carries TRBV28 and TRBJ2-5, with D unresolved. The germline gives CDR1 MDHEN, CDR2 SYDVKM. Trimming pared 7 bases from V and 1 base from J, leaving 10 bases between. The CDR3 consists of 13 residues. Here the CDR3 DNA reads TGTGCCAGCAATAAACAGATCCAAGAGACCCAGTACTTC. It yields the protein CASNKQIQETQYF.

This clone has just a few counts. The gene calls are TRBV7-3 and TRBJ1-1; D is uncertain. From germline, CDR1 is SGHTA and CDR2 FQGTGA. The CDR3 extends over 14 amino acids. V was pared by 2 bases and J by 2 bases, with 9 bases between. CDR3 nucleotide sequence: TGTGCCAGCAGCTTATCCCAGTCAAACACTGAAGCTTTCTTT. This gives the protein CASSLSQSNTEAFF.

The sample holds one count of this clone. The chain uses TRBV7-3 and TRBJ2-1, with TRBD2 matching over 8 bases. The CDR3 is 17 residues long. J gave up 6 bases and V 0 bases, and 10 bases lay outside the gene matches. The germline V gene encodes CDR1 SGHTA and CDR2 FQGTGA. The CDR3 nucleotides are TGTGCCAGCAGCTTAACGACAGCGGGGGCGCGGAGCAATGAGCAGTTCTTC. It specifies CASSLTTAGARSNEQFF.

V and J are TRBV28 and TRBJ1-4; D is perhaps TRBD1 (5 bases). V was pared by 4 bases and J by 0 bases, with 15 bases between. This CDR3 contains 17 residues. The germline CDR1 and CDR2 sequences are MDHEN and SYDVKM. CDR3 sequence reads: CASSWGPGRTTNEKLFF. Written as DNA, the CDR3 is TGTGCCAGCAGTTGGGGCCCTGGGAGGACAACTAATGAAAAACTGTTTTTT.

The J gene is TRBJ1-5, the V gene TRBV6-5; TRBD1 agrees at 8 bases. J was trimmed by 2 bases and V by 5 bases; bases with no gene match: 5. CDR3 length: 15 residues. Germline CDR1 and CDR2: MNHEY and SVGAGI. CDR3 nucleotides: TGTGCCAGCAGTCCTAACAGGGGGGGCAATCAGCCCCAGCATTTT. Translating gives CASSPNRGGNQPQHF.

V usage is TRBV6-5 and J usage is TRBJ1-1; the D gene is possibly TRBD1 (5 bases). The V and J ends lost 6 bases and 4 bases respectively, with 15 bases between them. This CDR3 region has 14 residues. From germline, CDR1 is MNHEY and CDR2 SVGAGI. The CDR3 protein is CASRQTRVGTEAFF. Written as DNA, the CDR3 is TGTGCCAGCAGACAAACCAGGGTAGGCACTGAAGCTTTCTTT.

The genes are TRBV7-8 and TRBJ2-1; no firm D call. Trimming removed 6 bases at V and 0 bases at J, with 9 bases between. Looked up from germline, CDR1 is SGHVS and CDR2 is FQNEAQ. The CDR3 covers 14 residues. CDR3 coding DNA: TGTGCCAGCAGTTTCGCTATCTCCTACAATGAGCAGTTCTTC. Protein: CASSFAISYNEQFF.

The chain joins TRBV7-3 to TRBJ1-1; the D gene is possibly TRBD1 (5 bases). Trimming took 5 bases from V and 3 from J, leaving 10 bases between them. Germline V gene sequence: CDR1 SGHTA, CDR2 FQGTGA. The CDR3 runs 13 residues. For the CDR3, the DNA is TGTGCCAGCAGCCAGGGACGGGACACTGAAGCTTTCTTT. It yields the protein CASSQGRDTEAFF.

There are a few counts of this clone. The CDR3 sequence is CASSIRGTGGYEQYF. The CDR3 DNA sequence: TGTGCCAGTAGTATTCGCGGGACAGGGGGCTACGAGCAGTACTTC. This chain joins TRBV19 and TRBJ2-7, with 11 bases fitting TRBD1. Per the germline V gene, CDR1 is LNHDA and CDR2 is SQIVND (reference sequence). V lost 3 bases, J lost 3 bases, and 4 bases stayed unmatched. This CDR3 contains 15 residues.